This T cell receptor beta chain was sequenced during a study of regulatory T cells in long-lasting Graves disease. V trimming: 5 bases; J trimming: 6 bases; junction bases outside the gene matches: 3. Looked up from germline, CDR1 is SGHTS and CDR2 is YDEGEE. This CDR3 has 12 amino acids. The time point here: newly diagnosed GD, antithyroid drugs for less than 3 months. Preparation of the TCR library used RNA extracted from PBMCs. Libraries of TCR beta came from iRepertoire HTBI primers plus Arm-PCR of CDR3 regions. TCRdb itself ran the multiplex PCR reads through MiXCR, one entry per CDR3 protein. This sample has 350,000 to 400,000 distinct CDR3 sequences, with 15% to 20% found just once. The same sample was also studied in work on T cells in Graves' hyperthyroidism and ophthalmopathy. From that report: In blood, most of the thyroid clonotypes expanded above 0.001 were also present.

The chain carries TRBV5-8 and TRBJ1-1, with 8 bases identical to TRBD1. The TCR comes from a woman between 18 and 30 years old with Graves disease. Sequencing was performed on peripheral blood mononuclear cells (PBMCs), taken at new diagnosis, from a patient treated with antithyroid drugs. The CDR3 loop is CASRSGQAEAFF. CDR3 DNA sequence: TGTGCCAGCAGATCGGGACAGGCTGAAGCTTTCTTT.